The 27 T cell receptor beta chains presented below share a single source sample, sequenced in a study of shared T cell receptors in the human thymus. Assay: immunoSEQ multiplex PCR; the TCRdb copy retains only in-frame clones and omits some. The data hold roughly 500,000 clones, with 75% to 85% observed a single time. The same data also went into a second study, on human thymus T cells.

The sequenced sample was thymocytes. Receptors were obtained from a boy in the first two years of life with a congenital heart defect.

The rearrangement uses TRBV19 and TRBJ1-5, with D uncertain. Germline CDR1 reads LNHDA; CDR2 reads SQIVND (reference sequence). The CDR3 totals 14 residues. Trimming took 5 bases from V and 4 from J, leaving 12 bases between them. The CDR3 nucleotides read TGTGCCAGTAGTCGAGGTGTAGCAAATCAGCCCCAGCATTTT. This codes for CASSRGVANQPQHF.

This clone has just a few counts. The V call is TRBV4-2, the J call TRBJ1-6, with D maybe TRBD1 (5 bases). The V gene lost 4 bases and the J gene lost 8 bases, with 18 bases spanning the gap. Germline CDR1 and CDR2: LGHNA and YNFKEQ. This CDR3 comprises 16 residues. The CDR3 sequence is CASSPLGAGLDSPLHF. The CDR3 DNA follows: TGTGCCAGCAGCCCCCTAGGCGCAGGGCTCGATTCACCCCTCCACTTT.

This rearrangement joins TRBV6-1 to TRBJ2-7; D perhaps matches TRBD2 (5 bases). The ends were cut back, 7 bases at V and 2 bases at J, with 12 bases in the middle. The germline gives CDR1 MNHNS, CDR2 SASEGT. This CDR3 is 13 amino acids long. As DNA, the CDR3 is TGTGCCAGCACGGACTCGTCTCCCTACGAGCAGTACTTC. As protein: CASTDSSPYEQYF.

This clone occurred once. This sequence joins TRBV6-5 and TRBJ2-7; TRBD2 aligns across 10 bases. The CDR3 runs 13 residues. The V gene end was trimmed by 6 bases and the J gene end by 7 bases; junction bases not matched to a gene: 6. Germline CDR1 MNHEY, CDR2 SVGAGI. DNA for the CDR3: TGTGCCAGCAGCCCTAGCGGGAGAGGGGAGCAGTACTTC. Amino acid sequence: CASSPSGRGEQYF.

V is TRBV28 and J is TRBJ2-7; D possibly corresponds to TRBD2 (5 bases). V lost 8 bases to trimming and J lost 4 bases, with 21 bases between them. The germline V gene has CDR1 MDHEN and CDR2 SYDVKM. The CDR3 is 15 residues long. In DNA form, the CDR3 reads TGTGCCAGCCTTTTAGCCGTAGGGAGTCGTTACGAGCAGTACTTC. Translation: CASLLAVGSRYEQYF.

The chain has TRBV10-3 and TRBJ2-3, with 13 nucleotides matching TRBD2. Germline CDR1 reads ENHRY; CDR2 reads SYGVKD. The CDR3 totals 17 residues. J gave up 7 bases and V 2 bases, and 9 bases lay outside the gene matches. The CDR3 coding sequence is TGTGCCATCAGTGAGCCCTTACTAGCGGGAGGGCCCCATACGCAGTATTTT. This gives the protein CAISEPLLAGGPHTQYF.

This clone appeared a few times. The J gene is TRBJ2-1, the V gene TRBV2; the D is unclear. Germline loops: CDR1 SNHLY, CDR2 FYNNEI. Trimming cost V 2 bases and J 4 bases, with 15 bases left between them. The CDR3 length is 16 residues. The CDR3 is CASSEPYRAGYNEQFF. In DNA, the CDR3 is TGTGCCAGCAGTGAACCCTACAGAGCTGGATACAATGAGCAGTTCTTC. The entire variable domain, with the rest obtained from reference TRBV2 and TRBJ2-1, is as follows: EPEVTQTPSHQVTQMGQEVILRCVPISNHLYFYWYRQILGQKVEFLVSFYNNEISEKSEIFDDQFSVERPDGSNFTLKIRSTKLEDSAMYFCASSEPYRAGYNEQFFGPGTRLTVL.

This chain connects TRBV21-1 to TRBJ1-2; the table's D gene call, TRBD1, was not cross checked with the DNA. TRBV21-1 is shown as a pseudogene. This CDR3 is 11 amino acids long. The DNA of the CDR3 is TGTGCCTTCTTAGTGACAGGGCCCTACACCTTC. Protein sequence: CAFLVTGPYTF.

In this sample, this clone turned up a few times. The chain couples TRBV9 to TRBJ1-2; D uncertain. The V and J ends lost 0 bases and 2 bases respectively, with 8 bases between them. Per the germline V gene, CDR1 is SGDLS and CDR2 is YYNGEE. This CDR3 is built from 14 residues. In nucleotides, the CDR3 is TGTGCCAGCAGCGTAGACAGCCCAAACTATGGCTACACCTTC. It codes for CASSVDSPNYGYTF. Combining the CDR3 with reference TRBV9 and TRBJ1-2 gives the whole variable domain DSGVTQTPKHLITATGQRVTLRCSPRSGDLSVYWYQQSLDQGLQFLIQYYNGEERAKGNILERFSAQQFPDLHSELNLSSLELGDSALYFCASSVDSPNYGYTFGSGTRLTVV.

The chain employs TRBV28 and TRBJ2-5; 9 bases agree with TRBD1. V gave up 0 bases and J gave up 5 bases; unmatched junction bases: 7. There are 16 residues in the CDR3. Germline assignment: CDR1 MDHEN and CDR2 SYDVKM. This CDR3 is CASSLWTGGGSETQYF. The CDR3 nucleotides read TGTGCCAGCAGTTTATGGACAGGGGGAGGATCGGAGACCCAGTACTTC.

This chain connects TRBV15 to TRBJ1-1; D might be TRBD1 (6 bases). The germline V gene encodes CDR1 LNHNV and CDR2 YYDKDF (reference sequence). The V end was cut by 7 bases, the J end by 0 bases, with 12 bases between. There are 14 residues in the CDR3. Here the CDR3 reads CATTTGGLNTEAFF. The CDR3 coding sequence is TGTGCCACCACCACGGGGGGGCTGAACACTGAAGCTTTCTTT.

This chain connects TRBV7-9 to TRBJ2-1; 7 bases are a match to TRBD2. This CDR3 spans 14 amino acids. In germline, CDR1 is SEHNR, CDR2 FQNEAQ (reference sequence). V gave up 4 bases and J gave up 6 bases; unmatched junction bases: 6. DNA for the CDR3: TGTGCCAGCAGCTCATTAGGCGGGAGCAATGAGCAGTTCTTC. It is translated as CASSSLGGSNEQFF. The full variable domain, in which reference TRBV7-9 and TRBJ2-1 provide the parts outside the CDR3, is DTGVSQNPRHKITKRGQNVTFRCDPISEHNRLYWYRQTLGQGPEFLTYFQNEAQLEKSRLLSDRFSAERPKGSFSTLEIQRTEQGDSAMYLCASSSLGGSNEQFFGPGTRLTVL.

This chain links TRBV18 with TRBJ1-5, with unresolved D. This CDR3 has 14 amino acids. CDR1 is KGHSH and CDR2 is LQKENI in the germline V gene. Trimming stripped 6 bases from V and 1 base from J, with 10 bases between. CDR3 region: CASSQIMSNQPQHF. The CDR3 nucleotides are TGTGCCAGCTCTCAGATTATGAGCAATCAGCCCCAGCATTTT.

The V gene is TRBV9, the J gene TRBJ2-3; 7 bases fit TRBD2. Germline lookup yields CDR1 SGDLS and CDR2 YYNGEE. CDR3 length: 16 amino acids. With V trimmed by 4 bases and J by 3 bases, 11 bases remained unmatched. The CDR3: CASSLGGEATTDTQYF. The CDR3 DNA sequence: TGTGCCAGCAGCCTGGGAGGGGAGGCAACAACAGATACGCAGTATTTT.

The V call is TRBV28, the J call TRBJ1-2, with D possibly being TRBD1 (6 bases). With 5 bases removed from V and 7 bases from J, the gap between germline ends came to 14 bases. There are 13 residues in the CDR3. The V gene's germline CDR1 is MDHEN and CDR2 SYDVKM. CDR3 sequence reads: CASSRLQGCGYTF. DNA for the CDR3: TGTGCCAGCAGTCGATTACAGGGCTGTGGCTACACCTTC.

This chain connects TRBV7-9 to TRBJ2-1; 10 bases map to TRBD1. Germline V gene sequence: CDR1 SEHNR, CDR2 FQNEAQ (reference sequence). This CDR3 region has 18 residues. J lost 9 bases, V lost 1 base, and 15 bases had no gene match. CDR3: CASSLEEWGTGVKSEQFF. CDR3 sequence (DNA): TGTGCCAGCAGCTTAGAGGAATGGGGGACAGGGGTAAAGAGTGAGCAGTTCTTC.

The chain carries TRBV30 and TRBJ1-4; 8 nucleotides match TRBD1. The CDR3 has 16 amino acids. Trimming cost V 2 bases and J 4 bases; bases outside gene matches: 9. CDR1 and CDR2 from the germline V gene are GTSNPN and SVGIG (reference sequence). The CDR3 bases are TGTGCCTGGAGTTGCTGGGGGACAGGATTTAATGAAAAACTGTTTTTT. Translated: CAWSCWGTGFNEKLFF. Full variable domain (missing parts from reference TRBV30 and TRBJ1-4): SQTIHQWPATLVQPVGSPLSLECTVEGTSNPNLYWYRQAAGRGLQLLFYSVGIGQISSEVPQNLSASRPQDRQFILSSKKLLLSDSGFYLCAWSCWGTGFNEKLFFGSGTQLSVL.

J is TRBJ2-1 and V is TRBV18; 8 positions match TRBD1. V shed 1 base, J shed 4 bases, and the junction held 6 bases outside the gene matches. Germline values: CDR1 KGHSH, CDR2 LQKENI. CDR3 length: 16 amino acids. CDR3 region: CASSPRWDRLYNEQFF. CDR3 coding DNA: TGTGCCAGCTCACCACGTTGGGACAGGCTTTACAATGAGCAGTTCTTC.

In its sample, this clone was seen a few times. This chain connects TRBV4-1 to TRBJ1-1; D is ambiguous. CDR3 length: 14 amino acids. In germline, CDR1 is MGHRA, CDR2 YSYEKL. V dropped 4 bases and J dropped 1 base, with 10 bases sitting between them. This CDR3 is CASSPEGWNTEAFF. The CDR3 nucleotides read TGCGCCAGCAGCCCGGAGGGTTGGAACACTGAAGCTTTCTTT.

V gene TRBV5-1 combines with J gene TRBJ2-7; 9 nucleotides agree with TRBD1. Germline CDR1 and CDR2: SGHRS and YFSETQ. The CDR3 contains 14 residues. V was clipped by 4 bases and J by 12 bases; unmatched bases: 14. CDR3 in amino acids: CASSPLGDREVGYF. The CDR3 DNA follows: TGCGCCAGCAGCCCACTGGGGGACAGGGAAGTGGGGTACTTC.

This clone has more than one count but fewer than ten. V is TRBV6-5 and J is TRBJ1-1; D is unclear. The CDR3 spans 14 residues. V was shortened by 0 bases and J by 3 bases, with 8 bases between the two germline ends. CDR1 is MNHEY and CDR2 is SVGAGI in the germline V gene. DNA for the CDR3: TGTGCCAGCAGTTACTCGAGTCGGGACACTGAAGCTTTCTTT. The encoded protein is CASSYSSRDTEAFF.

This chain links TRBV4-1 with TRBJ2-7; TRBD2 matches at 7 bases. CDR3 size: 14 residues. V shed 0 bases and J 7 bases; nucleotides not matched to a gene: 6. Germline CDR1 and CDR2: MGHRA and YSYEKL. In DNA, the CDR3 is TGCGCCAGCAGCCAAGAGGCGGGAGTCCGGGAGCAGTACTTC. Translated, it gives CASSQEAGVREQYF.

The chain couples TRBV29-1 to TRBJ1-2, with TRBD1 identical over 8 bases. Germline trimming cut 4 bases from V and 14 bases from J; bases unmatched to any gene: 9. CDR1 is SQVTM, CDR2 ANQGSEA, per germline. This CDR3 spans 11 amino acids. The CDR3, as DNA: TGCAGCGTTGCAGGGCAGGGGGCGGGAACCTTC. Its protein product is CSVAGQGAGTF.

The genes are TRBV13 and TRBJ1-1; TRBD1 matches at 10 bases. V lost 5 bases, J lost 4 bases, and 10 bases stayed unmatched. This CDR3 comprises 16 residues. CDR1 and CDR2 (germline): PRHDT, FYEKMQ (reference sequence). The DNA of the CDR3 is TGTGCCAGCAGCCGCCGACAGGGGGCGCGGGGCACTGAAGCTTTCTTT. Protein sequence: CASSRRQGARGTEAFF.

The genes are TRBV4-1 and TRBJ2-7; D may be TRBD1 (6 bases). Germline V CDR1 and CDR2: MGHRA, YSYEKL. The CDR3 spans 15 residues. V was cut by 5 bases and J by 2 bases, with 16 bases left in between. The CDR3 bases are TGCGCCAGCAGCACTCGGACGTGGGGGCCCTACGAGCAGTACTTC. Translated, it gives CASSTRTWGPYEQYF.

This clone was seen a few times. This sequence joins TRBV13 and TRBJ2-2; D might be TRBD1 (5 bases). V shed 5 bases and J shed 6 bases, with 19 bases lying between them. Germline CDR1 and CDR2: PRHDT and FYEKMQ (reference sequence). This CDR3 region has 16 residues. The CDR3 sequence: CASSHKRTSRPGELFF. CDR3 DNA sequence: TGTGCCAGCAGCCATAAGAGGACATCCAGGCCCGGGGAGCTGTTTTTT.

The chain is built from TRBV7-9 and TRBJ2-1, with D uncertain. Germline CDR1 reads SEHNR; CDR2 reads FQNEAQ (reference sequence). The CDR3 totals 12 residues. The V end was cut by 4 bases, the J end by 8 bases, with 9 bases between. CDR3 bases: TGTGCCAGCAGCTGGCCGGCGGATGAGCAGTTCTTC. This sequence encodes CASSWPADEQFF.